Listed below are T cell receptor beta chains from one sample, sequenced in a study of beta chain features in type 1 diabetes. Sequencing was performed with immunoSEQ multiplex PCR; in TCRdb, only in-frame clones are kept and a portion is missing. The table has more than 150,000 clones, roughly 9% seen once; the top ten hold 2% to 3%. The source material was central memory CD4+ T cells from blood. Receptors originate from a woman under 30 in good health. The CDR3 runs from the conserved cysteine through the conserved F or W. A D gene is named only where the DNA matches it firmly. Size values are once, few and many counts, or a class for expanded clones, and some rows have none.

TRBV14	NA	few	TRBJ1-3	CASSPGGYGNTIYF	TGTGCCAGCAGCCCTGGAGGGTATGGAAACACCATATATTTT
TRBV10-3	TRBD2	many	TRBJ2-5	CAISTGTSGGEQETQYF	TGTGCCATCAGCACAGGGACTAGCGGGGGGGAGCAAGAGACCCAGTACTTC
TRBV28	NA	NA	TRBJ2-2	CASSFSTGELFF	TGTGCCAGCAGTTTCAGCACCGGGGAGCTGTTTTTT
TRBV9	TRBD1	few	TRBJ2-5	CASNLQGAKAETQYF	TGTGCCAGCAACTTACAGGGGGCGAAAGCGGAGACCCAGTACTTC
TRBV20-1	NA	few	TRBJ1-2	CRSQGVYGYTF	TGCAGATCACAGGGTGTCTATGGCTACACCTTC
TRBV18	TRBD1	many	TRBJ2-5	CASSPDREETQYF	TGTGCCAGCTCCCCGGACAGGGAAGAGACCCAGTACTTC
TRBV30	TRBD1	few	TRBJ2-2	CAWSPGTGGFIKNGELFF	TGTGCCTGGAGTCCCGGGACAGGGGGATTTATTAAGAACGGGGAGCTGTTTTTT
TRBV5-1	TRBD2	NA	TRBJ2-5	CASSRSSGREETQYF	TGCGCCAGCAGCCGGTCTAGCGGGAGGGAAGAGACCCAGTACTTC
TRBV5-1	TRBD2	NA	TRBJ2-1	CASSPGLAGAYNEQFF	TGCGCCAGCAGCCCCGGACTAGCGGGAGCCTACAATGAGCAGTTCTTC
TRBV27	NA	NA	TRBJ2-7	CASRTSYEQYF	TGTGCCAGCAGAACTTCCTACGAGCAGTACTTC
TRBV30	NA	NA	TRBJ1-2	CAWSVQHGGNYGYTF	TGTGCCTGGAGTGTACAGCACGGGGGTAACTATGGCTACACCTTC
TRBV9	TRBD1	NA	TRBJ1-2	CASSTYRGHGYTF	TGTGCCAGCAGCACCTACAGGGGTCATGGCTACACCTTC
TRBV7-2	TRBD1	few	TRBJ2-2	CASTWPRTGFNTGELFF	TGTGCCAGCACGTGGCCGAGGACAGGGTTTAACACCGGGGAGCTGTTTTTT
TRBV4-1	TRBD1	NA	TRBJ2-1	CASSQDADRGYNEQFF	TGCGCCAGCAGCCAAGACGCCGACAGGGGATACAATGAGCAGTTCTTC
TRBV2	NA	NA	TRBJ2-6	CASSPGVSGANVLTF	TGTGCCAGCAGCCCAGGGGTCTCTGGGGCCAACGTCCTGACTTTC
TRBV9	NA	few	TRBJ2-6	CASSLAAGSGANVLTF	TGTGCCAGCAGCCTCGCCGCGGGCTCTGGGGCCAACGTCCTGACTTTC
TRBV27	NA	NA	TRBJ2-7	CASSTGPEQYF	TGTGCCAGCAGCACAGGGCCCGAGCAGTACTTC
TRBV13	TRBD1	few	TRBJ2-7	CASSPLTGVEQYF	TGTGCCAGCAGCCCACTCACAGGGGTCGAGCAGTACTTC
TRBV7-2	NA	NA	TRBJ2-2	CASSLGRAGNTGELFF	TGTGCCAGCAGCTTAGGGCGGGCTGGTAACACCGGGGAGCTGTTTTTT
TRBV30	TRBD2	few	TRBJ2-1	CAWRAGLAGGEQFF	TGTGCCTGGAGGGCCGGACTAGCGGGAGGGGAGCAGTTCTTC
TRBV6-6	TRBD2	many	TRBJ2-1	CASSYSGRSNEQFF	TGTGCCAGCAGTTACAGCGGGAGATCCAATGAGCAGTTCTTC
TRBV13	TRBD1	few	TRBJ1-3	CASSLRQGSGNTIYF	TGTGCCAGCAGCTTAAGACAGGGATCTGGAAACACCATATATTTT
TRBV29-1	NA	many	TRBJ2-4	CSVKDGSIQYF	TGCAGCGTTAAAGACGGGAGCATTCAGTACTTC
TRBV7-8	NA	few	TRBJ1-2	CASSYKVGGYGYTF	TGTGCCAGCAGCTACAAAGTGGGGGGCTATGGCTACACCTTC
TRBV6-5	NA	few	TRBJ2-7	CASSTGLSLWQYF	TGTGCCAGCAGTACGGGACTCTCCTTGTGGCAGTACTTC
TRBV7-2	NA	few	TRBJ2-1	CASSLAGGRLPNEQFF	TGTGCCAGCAGCTTAGCCGGGGGGCGCCTTCCGAATGAGCAGTTCTTC
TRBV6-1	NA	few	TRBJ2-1	CASSEAAGTAYNEQFF	TGTGCCAGCAGTGAAGCGGCGGGGACAGCTTACAATGAGCAGTTCTTC
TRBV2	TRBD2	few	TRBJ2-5	CASSGLAGKETQYF	TGTGCCAGCAGCGGACTAGCGGGAAAGGAGACCCAGTACTTC
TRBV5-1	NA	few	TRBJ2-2	CASSLVSAGSGELFF	TGCGCCAGCAGCTTGGTATCAGCAGGGTCCGGGGAGCTGTTTTTT
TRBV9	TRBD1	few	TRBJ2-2	CASSVPTGSGTGELFF	TGTGCCAGCAGCGTACCGACAGGGTCCGGCACCGGGGAGCTGTTTTTT
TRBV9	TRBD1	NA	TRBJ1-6	CASSDPPDRRGSPLHF	TGTGCCAGCAGCGACCCACCGGACAGGAGAGGGTCACCCCTCCACTTT
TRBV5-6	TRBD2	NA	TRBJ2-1	CASRQGLAAYNEQFF	TGTGCCAGCCGTCAAGGACTAGCGGCCTACAATGAGCAGTTCTTC
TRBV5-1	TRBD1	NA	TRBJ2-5	CASSPYRGPSQETQYF	TGCGCCAGCAGCCCCTACAGGGGGCCGTCCCAAGAGACCCAGTACTTC
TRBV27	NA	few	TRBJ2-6	CASSLSKTGANVLTF	TGTGCCAGCAGTTTAAGCAAGACTGGGGCCAACGTCCTGACTTTC
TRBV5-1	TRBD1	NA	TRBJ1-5	CASSLGTGMGDQPQHF	TGCGCCAGCAGCTTGGGGACAGGGATGGGGGATCAGCCCCAGCATTTT
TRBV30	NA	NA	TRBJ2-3	CAWRQGGTDTQYF	TGTGCCTGGAGACAGGGAGGGACAGATACGCAGTATTTT
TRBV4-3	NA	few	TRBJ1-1	CASSQDLSGRNTEAFF	TGCGCCAGCAGCCAAGATCTTTCGGGTCGGAACACTGAAGCTTTCTTT
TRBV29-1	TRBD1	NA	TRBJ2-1	CSVEDLHRQQGALDNEQFF	TGCAGCGTTGAAGACCTACACCGCCAACAGGGGGCGCTGGACAATGAGCAGTTCTTC
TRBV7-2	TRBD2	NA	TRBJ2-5	CASTVSGGERETQYF	TGTGCCAGCACTGTTAGCGGGGGGGAGAGAGAGACCCAGTACTTC
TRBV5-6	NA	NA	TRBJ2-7	CASSIAGLYEQYF	TGTGCCAGCAGCATCGCAGGGTTGTACGAGCAGTACTTC
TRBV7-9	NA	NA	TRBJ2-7	CASALGASSYEQYF	TGTGCCAGCGCACTAGGAGCCAGCTCCTACGAGCAGTACTTC
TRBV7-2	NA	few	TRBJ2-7	CASSVPSRSEQYF	TGTGCCAGCAGCGTCCCGAGCCGAAGCGAGCAGTACTTC
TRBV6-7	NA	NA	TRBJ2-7	CASSYTEGQKTYEQYF	TGTGCCAGCAGTTACACCGAGGGACAAAAAACCTACGAGCAGTACTTC
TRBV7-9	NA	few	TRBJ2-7	CASSLASAGIYEQYF	TGTGCCAGCAGCTTAGCAAGTGCAGGGATCTACGAGCAGTACTTC
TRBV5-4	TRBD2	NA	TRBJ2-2	CASTHTGGGLSKNTGELFF	TGTGCCAGCACTCATACGGGGGGTGGGTTGTCAAAGAACACCGGGGAGCTGTTTTTT
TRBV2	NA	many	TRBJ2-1	CASSDPGSEQFF	TGTGCCAGCAGTGATCCGGGGTCGGAGCAGTTCTTC